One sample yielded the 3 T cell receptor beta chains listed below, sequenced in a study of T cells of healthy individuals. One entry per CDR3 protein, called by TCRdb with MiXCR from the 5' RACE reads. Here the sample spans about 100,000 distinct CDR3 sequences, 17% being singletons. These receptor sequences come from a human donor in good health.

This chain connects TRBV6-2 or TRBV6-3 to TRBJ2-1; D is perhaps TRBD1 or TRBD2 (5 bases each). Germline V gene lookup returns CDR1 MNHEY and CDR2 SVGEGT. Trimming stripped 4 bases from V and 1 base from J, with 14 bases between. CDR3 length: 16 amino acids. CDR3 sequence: CASSLLGARSYNEQFF. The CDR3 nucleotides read TGTGCCAGCAGTTTACTCGGGGCACGATCCTACAATGAGCAGTTCTTC.

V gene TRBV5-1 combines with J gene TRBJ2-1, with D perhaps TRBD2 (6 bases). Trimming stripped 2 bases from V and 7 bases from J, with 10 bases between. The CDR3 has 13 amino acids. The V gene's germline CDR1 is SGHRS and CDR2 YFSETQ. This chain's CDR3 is CASSLHSGNEQFF. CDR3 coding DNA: TGCGCCAGCAGCTTACATAGCGGAAATGAGCAGTTCTTC.

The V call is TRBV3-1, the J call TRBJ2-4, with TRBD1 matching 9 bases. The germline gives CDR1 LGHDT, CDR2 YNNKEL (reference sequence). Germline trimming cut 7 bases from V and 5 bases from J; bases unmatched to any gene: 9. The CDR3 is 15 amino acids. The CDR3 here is CASTHGQGKENIQYF. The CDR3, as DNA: TGTGCCAGCACCCACGGACAGGGGAAGGAAAACATTCAGTACTTC.